The 19 T cell receptor beta chains presented below share a single source sample, sequenced in a study of regulatory T cells in long-lasting Graves disease. Through Arm-PCR of CDR3 regions and iRepertoire HTBI primers, TCR beta libraries were built. Via MiXCR, TCRdb re-called the multiplex PCR reads, giving one row per CDR3 protein. The sample lists about 400,000 distinct CDR3 sequences, less than 25% occurring once. Indicated time point: persistent/refractory GD, antithyroid drugs over 5 years with positive TRAb. Isolated PBMC RNA provided the starting material for the TCR library. The input for sequencing was peripheral blood mononuclear cells (PBMCs), taken when the disease was refractory, from a patient treated with antithyroid drugs. These receptors were collected from a female donor with Graves disease.

The chain carries TRBV6-2 or TRBV6-3 and TRBJ1-1, with a weak D call TRBD1 (5 bases). Trimming took off 2 bases at V and 0 bases at J, with 10 bases between the two ends. The CDR3 contains 15 residues. Per the germline V gene, CDR1 is MNHEY and CDR2 is SVGEGT. This CDR3 is CASSYTGRMNTEAFF. The CDR3 bases are TGTGCCAGCAGTTACACGGGACGGATGAACACTGAAGCTTTCTTT.

This clonotype has at least ten counts. The J gene is TRBJ2-5, the V gene TRBV3-1; D tentatively reads TRBD1 or TRBD2 (6 bases each). CDR1 is LGHDT, CDR2 YNNKEL, per germline (reference sequence). The CDR3 is 16 amino acids. V was clipped by 5 bases and J by 7 bases, with 23 bases between them. DNA of the CDR3: TGTGCCAGCAGCGCGCTCGGGGGACATGGTATTGTGACCCAGTACTTC. As protein: CASSALGGHGIVTQYF.

This clonotype showed up just a few times. The gene calls are TRBV25-1 and TRBJ2-7; D call uncertain. Per the germline V gene, CDR1 is MGHDK and CDR2 is SYGVNS. The CDR3 sequence is 14 residues long. Trimming removed 1 base from V and 5 bases from J, with 12 bases in between. The CDR3 nucleotides read TGTGCCAGCAGTGAATTTCAGTTCCCCCACGAGCAGTACTTC. Translation: CASSEFQFPHEQYF.

The V and J genes are TRBV11-2 and TRBJ2-1; 7 nucleotides agree with TRBD2. Germline CDR1 SGHAT, CDR2 FQNNGV. The CDR3 has 13 amino acids. After removal of 5 bases from V and 12 bases from J, the junction contained 10 bases not matched to a gene. The CDR3 here is CASSPQAGWVQFF. In DNA, the CDR3 is TGTGCCAGCAGCCCACAAGCGGGATGGGTGCAGTTCTTC. Based on the CDR3 plus reference TRBV11-2 and TRBJ2-1, the full variable domain is EAGVAQSPRYKIIEKRQSVAFWCNPISGHATLYWYQQILGQGPKLLIQFQNNGVVDDSQLPKDRFSAERLKGVDSTLKIQPAKLEDSAVYLCASSPQAGWVQFFGPGTRLTVL.

Many counts were recorded for this clonotype. The CDR3 region has the DNA TGTGCCAGCAGTCCAAACAGGGCGAACACTGAAGCTTTCTTT. Its translation is CASSPNRANTEAFF. The chain is built from TRBV12-3 or TRBV12-4 and TRBJ1-1; D is perhaps TRBD1 (6 bases). Trimming shortened V by 5 bases and J by 1 base, and 11 bases separated the two germline ends. This CDR3 has 14 residues.

This clonotype was picked up a small number of times. V and J are TRBV3-1 and TRBJ1-1; D might be TRBD1 (5 bases). The ends were cut back, 4 bases at V and 0 bases at J, with 12 bases in the middle. CDR3 length: 15 amino acids. Germline loops: CDR1 LGHDT, CDR2 YNNKEL (reference sequence). CDR3 sequence (DNA): TGTGCCAGCAGCCTAACGACAGTTATGAACACTGAAGCTTTCTTT. It encodes CASSLTTVMNTEAFF.

This clonotype was seen only a few times. This chain uses TRBV6-1 with TRBJ2-5, with D maybe TRBD1 (6 bases). This CDR3 contains 15 residues. V shed 6 bases and J shed 0 bases, with 14 bases lying between them. Germline V gene data show CDR1 as MNHNS and CDR2 as SASEGT. CDR3 residues: CASSHTRDNQETQYF. Written as DNA, the CDR3 is TGTGCCAGCAGCCACACCCGGGACAACCAAGAGACCCAGTACTTC.

Only a few counts were recorded for this clonotype. The J gene is TRBJ1-5, the V gene TRBV5-6; TRBD1 might be the D (6 bases). Germline-derived CDR1 and CDR2 are SGHDT and YYEEEE. The CDR3 is 16 residues long. The ends were cut back, 3 bases at V and 3 bases at J, with 16 bases in the middle. CDR3 nucleotide sequence: TGTGCCAGCAGCTGGGGGGGCCGGGCCTCCAATCAGCCCCAGCATTTT. The encoded protein is CASSWGGRASNQPQHF. Drawing the rest from reference TRBV5-6 and TRBJ1-5, the complete variable domain is DAGVTQSPTHLIKTRGQQVTLRCSPKSGHDTVSWYQQALGQGPQFIFQYYEEEERQRGNFPDRFSGHQFPNYSSELNVNALLLGDSALYLCASSWGGRASNQPQHFGDGTRLSIL.

The chain is built from TRBV11-2 and TRBJ1-3; 8 positions agree with TRBD1. The CDR3 spans 18 residues. The V and J ends lost 5 bases and 0 bases, in that order; junction bases with no gene match: 12. Germline CDR1 SGHAT, CDR2 FQNNGV. The CDR3 here is CASSDTMGTGLSGNTIYF. The CDR3 DNA reads as TGTGCCAGCAGCGACACGATGGGGACAGGACTCTCTGGAAACACCATATATTTT.

This clonotype turned up a few times. This rearrangement joins TRBV7-9 to TRBJ2-6; possibly TRBD2 for D (5 bases). The V gene's germline CDR1 is SEHNR and CDR2 FQNEAQ (reference sequence). This CDR3 is built from 20 residues. Trimming left V 1 base short and J 1 base short, with 20 bases between. DNA of the CDR3: TGTGCCAGCAGCTTAGGAACAGCGGAGCTGAGGGTTTCTGGGGCCAACGTCCTGACTTTC. Amino acid sequence: CASSLGTAELRVSGANVLTF.

CDR3 loop: CAIRGSGRETQYF. As DNA, the CDR3 is TGTGCCATCAGGGGAAGCGGGAGAGAGACCCAGTACTTC. The J gene is TRBJ2-5, the V gene TRBV10-3, with 8 positions matching TRBD2. CDR1 is ENHRY, CDR2 SYGVKD, per germline. The V segment lost 6 bases and the J segment 4 bases; nucleotides outside the gene matches: 4. The CDR3 covers 13 residues.

This clonotype came up a few times. This rearrangement joins TRBV6-1 to TRBJ1-1, with D perhaps matching TRBD1 (6 bases). Germline V gene sequence: CDR1 MNHNS, CDR2 SASEGT. Trimming left V 4 bases short and J 5 bases short, with 20 bases between. The CDR3 spans 16 residues. The chain's CDR3 is CASSAEFRGPGTEAFF. In DNA form, the CDR3 reads TGTGCCAGCAGTGCCGAGTTCCGGGGGCCCGGGACTGAAGCTTTCTTT.

V and J are TRBV5-1 and TRBJ1-2, with a possible D match to TRBD1 (5 bases). Per germline, CDR1 SGHRS and CDR2 YFSETQ. V was pared by 5 bases and J by 6 bases, with 23 bases between. This CDR3 has 16 amino acids. This CDR3 is CASSQKIREGDDGYTF. In DNA form, the CDR3 reads TGCGCCAGCAGTCAAAAAATCAGGGAAGGGGACGATGGCTACACCTTC.

Only a few counts were recorded for this clonotype. The chain carries TRBV7-9 and TRBJ2-2; TRBD1 matches at 8 bases. V lost 10 bases to trimming and J lost 5 bases; unmatched junction nucleotides: 9. Germline V gives CDR1 SEHNR, CDR2 FQNEAQ (reference sequence). This CDR3 region has 14 residues. The CDR3 here is CATPGTGSTGELFF. The CDR3 coding sequence is TGTGCCACTCCCGGGACAGGTTCGACCGGGGAGCTGTTTTTT.

There are a few counts of this clonotype. The V gene is TRBV11-2, the J gene TRBJ1-6; D remains ambiguous. V lost 4 bases and J lost 4, with 8 bases in between. CDR3 size: 14 residues. From germline, CDR1 is SGHAT and CDR2 FQNNGV. CDR3 coding DNA: TGTGCCAGCAGCTCTTGGGTATATAATTCACCCCTCCACTTT. It translates to CASSSWVYNSPLHF.

The CDR3 DNA reads as TGTGCCAGCAGTTTCGCGGGACCTAGGAATGAGCAGTTCTTC. Its translation is CASSFAGPRNEQFF. The chain combines TRBV6-2 or TRBV6-3 with TRBJ2-1, with D maybe TRBD2 (6 bases). The germline gives CDR1 MNHEY, CDR2 SVGEGT. The CDR3 contains 14 residues. The germline V and J ends were trimmed by 4 bases and 7 bases, with 14 bases remaining between them.

This clonotype was picked up many times. This sequence joins TRBV7-8 and TRBJ2-5; weak D call: TRBD1 (5 bases). Germline V gene data show CDR1 as SGHVS and CDR2 as FQNEAQ. Trimming stripped 1 base from V and 7 bases from J, with 10 bases between. This CDR3 is 13 amino acids long. The CDR3, as DNA: TGTGCCAGCAGCTTAGAAGGGGCGGCGACCCAGTACTTC. Amino acids: CASSLEGAATQYF.

This clonotype was seen a handful of times. The V and J genes are TRBV7-2 and TRBJ1-5; 8 nucleotides line up with TRBD1. Trimming took 5 bases from V and 4 from J; bases not matched to a gene: 7. Germline loops: CDR1 SGHTA, CDR2 FQGNSA. This CDR3 has 15 residues. Here the CDR3 DNA reads TGTGCCAGCAGCCGAGGGACAGGAGTGAATCAGCCCCAGCATTTT. It yields the protein CASSRGTGVNQPQHF.

The V and J genes are TRBV20-1 and TRBJ2-7; D is unclear. The germline CDR1 and CDR2 sequences are DFQATT and SNEGSKA (reference sequence). Deletions cut 6 bases from V and 5 bases from J, with 20 bases between. The CDR3 is 14 residues long. The CDR3: CSASWGSRSHEQYF. As DNA, the CDR3 is TGCAGTGCCAGTTGGGGTAGTAGGTCCCACGAGCAGTACTTC.